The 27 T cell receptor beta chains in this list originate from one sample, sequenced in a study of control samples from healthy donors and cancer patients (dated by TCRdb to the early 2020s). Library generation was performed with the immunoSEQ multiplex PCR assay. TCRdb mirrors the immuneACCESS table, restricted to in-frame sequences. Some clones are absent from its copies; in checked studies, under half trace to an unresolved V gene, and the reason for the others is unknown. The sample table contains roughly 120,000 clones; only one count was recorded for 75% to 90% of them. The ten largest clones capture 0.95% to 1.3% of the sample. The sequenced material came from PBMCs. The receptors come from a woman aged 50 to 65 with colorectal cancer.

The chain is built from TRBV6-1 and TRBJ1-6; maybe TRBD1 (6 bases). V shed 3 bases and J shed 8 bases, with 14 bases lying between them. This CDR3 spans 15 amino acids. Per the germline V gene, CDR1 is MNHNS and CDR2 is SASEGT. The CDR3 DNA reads TGTGCCAGCAGTGATCTGGGACAAGCCGATTCACCCCTCCACTTT. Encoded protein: CASSDLGQADSPLHF.

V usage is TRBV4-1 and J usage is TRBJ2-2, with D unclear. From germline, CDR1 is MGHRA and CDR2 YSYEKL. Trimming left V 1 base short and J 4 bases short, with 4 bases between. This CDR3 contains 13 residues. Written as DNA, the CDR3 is TGCGCCAGCAGCCAAGTAACCACCGGGGAGCTGTTTTTT. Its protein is CASSQVTTGELFF.

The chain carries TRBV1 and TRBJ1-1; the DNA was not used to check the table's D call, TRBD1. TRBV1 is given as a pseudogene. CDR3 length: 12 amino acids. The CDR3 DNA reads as TGCACCAGCAGCCAAGACTCCCAGGTTGCTTTCTTT. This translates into CTSSQDSQVAFF.

CDR3 DNA: TGCGCCAGCAGCTTGGGCCAAAAACTAGCGGGATACTCCTACAATGAGCAGTTCTTC. Amino acids: CASSLGQKLAGYSYNEQFF. The chain employs TRBV5-1 and TRBJ2-1; 10 nucleotides match TRBD2. From germline, CDR1 is SGHRS and CDR2 YFSETQ. The J segment lost 0 bases and the V segment lost 0 bases, leaving 9 bases of the junction unmatched. The CDR3 is made up of 19 amino acids.

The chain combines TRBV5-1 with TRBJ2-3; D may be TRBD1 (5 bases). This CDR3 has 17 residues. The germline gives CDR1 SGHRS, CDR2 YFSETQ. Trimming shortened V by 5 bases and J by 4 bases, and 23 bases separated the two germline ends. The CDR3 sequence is CASRFSVGRAESDTQYF. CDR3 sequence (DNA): TGCGCCAGCAGGTTTTCTGTGGGCAGGGCGGAGTCAGATACGCAGTATTTT. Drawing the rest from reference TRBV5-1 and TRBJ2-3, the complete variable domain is KAGVTQTPRYLIKTRGQQVTLSCSPISGHRSVSWYQQTPGQGLQFLFEYFSETQRNKGNFPGRFSGRQFSNSRSEMNVSTLELGDSALYLCASRFSVGRAESDTQYFGPGTRLTVL.

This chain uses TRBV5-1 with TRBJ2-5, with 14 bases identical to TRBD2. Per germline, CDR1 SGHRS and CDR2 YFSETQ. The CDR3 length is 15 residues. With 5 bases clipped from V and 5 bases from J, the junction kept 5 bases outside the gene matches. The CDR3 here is CASRPGLAGEETQYF. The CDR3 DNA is TGCGCCAGCAGGCCGGGACTAGCGGGAGAGGAGACCCAGTACTTC. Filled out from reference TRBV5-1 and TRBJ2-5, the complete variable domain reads KAGVTQTPRYLIKTRGQQVTLSCSPISGHRSVSWYQQTPGQGLQFLFEYFSETQRNKGNFPGRFSGRQFSNSRSEMNVSTLELGDSALYLCASRPGLAGEETQYFGPGTRLLVL.

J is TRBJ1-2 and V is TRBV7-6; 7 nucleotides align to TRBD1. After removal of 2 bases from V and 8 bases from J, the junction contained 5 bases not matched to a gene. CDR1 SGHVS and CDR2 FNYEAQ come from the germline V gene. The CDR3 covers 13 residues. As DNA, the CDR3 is TGTGCCAGCAGCTTAAGACAGGGTTGGGGCTACACCTTC. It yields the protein CASSLRQGWGYTF.

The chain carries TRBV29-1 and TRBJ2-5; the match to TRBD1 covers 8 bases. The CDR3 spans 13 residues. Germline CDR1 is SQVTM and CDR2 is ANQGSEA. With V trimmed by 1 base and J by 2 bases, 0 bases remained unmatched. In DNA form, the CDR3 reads TGCAGCGTTGAAGGGACAGGGCAAGAGACCCAGTACTTC. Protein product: CSVEGTGQETQYF.

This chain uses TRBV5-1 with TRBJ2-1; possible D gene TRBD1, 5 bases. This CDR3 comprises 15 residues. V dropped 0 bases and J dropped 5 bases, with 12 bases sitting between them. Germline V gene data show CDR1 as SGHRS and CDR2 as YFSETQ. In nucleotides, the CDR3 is TGCGCCAGCAGCTTGGTTCAGGGAATCAACAATGAGCAGTTCTTC. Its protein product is CASSLVQGINNEQFF.

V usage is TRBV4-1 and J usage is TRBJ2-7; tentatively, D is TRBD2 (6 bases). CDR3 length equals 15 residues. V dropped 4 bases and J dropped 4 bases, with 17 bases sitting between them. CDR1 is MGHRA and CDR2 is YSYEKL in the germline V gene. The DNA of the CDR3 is TGCGCCAGCAGCCCAGACCACACCGGGACTTACGAGCAGTACTTC. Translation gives CASSPDHTGTYEQYF.

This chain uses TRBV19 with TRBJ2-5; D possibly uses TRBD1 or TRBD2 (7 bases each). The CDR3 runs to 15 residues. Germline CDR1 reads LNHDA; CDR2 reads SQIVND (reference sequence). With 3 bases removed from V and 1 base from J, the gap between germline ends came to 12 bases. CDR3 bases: TGTGCCAGTAGTATGGGAGGGACAGTCCAAGAGACCCAGTACTTC. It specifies CASSMGGTVQETQYF.

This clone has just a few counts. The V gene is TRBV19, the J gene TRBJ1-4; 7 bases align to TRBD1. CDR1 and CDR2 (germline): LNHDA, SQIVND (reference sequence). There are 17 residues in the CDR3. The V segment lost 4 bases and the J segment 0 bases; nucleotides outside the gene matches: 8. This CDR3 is CASSTPGTATTNEKLFF. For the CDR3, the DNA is TGTGCCAGTAGTACCCCCGGGACAGCGACAACTAATGAAAAACTGTTTTTT.

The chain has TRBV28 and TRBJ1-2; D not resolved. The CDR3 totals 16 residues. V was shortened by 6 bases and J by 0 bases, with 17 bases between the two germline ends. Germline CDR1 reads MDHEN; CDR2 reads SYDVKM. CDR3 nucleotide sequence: TGTGCCAGCAGCTACGCATTGGGTGGTTCTAACTATGGCTACACCTTC. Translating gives CASSYALGGSNYGYTF.

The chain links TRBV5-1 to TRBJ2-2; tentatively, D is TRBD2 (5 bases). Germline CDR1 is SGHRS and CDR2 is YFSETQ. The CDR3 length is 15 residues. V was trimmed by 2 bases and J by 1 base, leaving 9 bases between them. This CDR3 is CASSFGGLNTGELFF. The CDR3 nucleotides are TGCGCCAGCAGCTTCGGAGGTCTGAACACCGGGGAGCTGTTTTTT.

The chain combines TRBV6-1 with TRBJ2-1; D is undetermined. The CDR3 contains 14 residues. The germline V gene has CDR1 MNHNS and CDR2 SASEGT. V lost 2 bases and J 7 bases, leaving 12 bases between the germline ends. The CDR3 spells CASSETEIGNEQFF. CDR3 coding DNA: TGTGCCAGCAGTGAAACAGAGATCGGAAATGAGCAGTTCTTC.

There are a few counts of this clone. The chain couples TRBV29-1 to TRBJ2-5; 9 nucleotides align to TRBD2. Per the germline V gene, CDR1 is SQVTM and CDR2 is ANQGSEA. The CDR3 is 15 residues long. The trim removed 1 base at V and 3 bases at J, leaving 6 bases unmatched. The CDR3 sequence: CSVEVSRGREETQYF. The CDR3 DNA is TGCAGCGTTGAAGTTTCTCGCGGGAGGGAAGAGACCCAGTACTTC. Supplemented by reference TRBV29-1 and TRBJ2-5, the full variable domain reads SAVISQKPSRDICQRGTSLTIQCQVDSQVTMMFWYRQQPGQSLTLIATANQGSEATYESGFVIDKFPISRPNLTFSTLTVSNMSPEDSSIYLCSVEVSRGREETQYFGPGTRLLVL.

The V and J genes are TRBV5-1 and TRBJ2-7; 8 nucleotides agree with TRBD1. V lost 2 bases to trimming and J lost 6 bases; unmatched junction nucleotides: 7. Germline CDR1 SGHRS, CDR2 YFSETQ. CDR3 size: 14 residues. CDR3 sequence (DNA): TGCGCCAGCAGCTTACAGCAGGGGGCAAGCGAGCAGTACTTC. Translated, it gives CASSLQQGASEQYF.

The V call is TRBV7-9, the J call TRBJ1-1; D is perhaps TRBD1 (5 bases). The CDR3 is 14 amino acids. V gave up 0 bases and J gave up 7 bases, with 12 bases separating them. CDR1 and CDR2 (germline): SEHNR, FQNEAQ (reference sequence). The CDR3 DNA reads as TGTGCCAGCAGCTTAGCTAAGGGGCACGATGAAGCTTTCTTT. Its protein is CASSLAKGHDEAFF.

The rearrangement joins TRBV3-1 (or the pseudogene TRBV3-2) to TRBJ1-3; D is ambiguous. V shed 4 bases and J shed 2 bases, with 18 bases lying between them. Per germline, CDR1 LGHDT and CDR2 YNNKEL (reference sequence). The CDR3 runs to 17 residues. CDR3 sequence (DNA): TGTGCCAGCAGCCCGCAGCGGGCAGATAGTACTGGAAACACCATATATTTT. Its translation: CASSPQRADSTGNTIYF.

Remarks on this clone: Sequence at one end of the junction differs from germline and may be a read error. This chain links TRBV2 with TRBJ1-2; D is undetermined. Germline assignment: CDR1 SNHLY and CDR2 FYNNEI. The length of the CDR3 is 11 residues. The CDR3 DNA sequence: TGTGCCACCAGTGCCCTTCTTGGCTACACCTTC. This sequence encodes CATSALLGYTF.

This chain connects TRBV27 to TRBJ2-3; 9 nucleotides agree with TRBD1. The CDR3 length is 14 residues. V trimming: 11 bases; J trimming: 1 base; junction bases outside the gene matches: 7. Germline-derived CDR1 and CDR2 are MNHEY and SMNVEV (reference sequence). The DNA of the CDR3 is TGTGCCGTCTCCCGGGACAGGGGCACAGATACGCAGTATTTT. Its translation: CAVSRDRGTDTQYF.

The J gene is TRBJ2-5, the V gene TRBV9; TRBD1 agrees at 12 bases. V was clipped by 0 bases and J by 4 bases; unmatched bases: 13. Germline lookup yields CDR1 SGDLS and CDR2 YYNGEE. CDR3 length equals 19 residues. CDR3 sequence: CASSVEPQPGTGGGETQYF. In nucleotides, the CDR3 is TGTGCCAGCAGCGTAGAACCACAACCCGGGACAGGGGGCGGAGAGACCCAGTACTTC.

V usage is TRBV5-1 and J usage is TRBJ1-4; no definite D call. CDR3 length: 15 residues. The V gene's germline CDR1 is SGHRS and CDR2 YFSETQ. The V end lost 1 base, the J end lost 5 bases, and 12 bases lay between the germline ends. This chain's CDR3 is CASSLQANANEKLFF. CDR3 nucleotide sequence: TGCGCCAGCAGCTTGCAGGCGAATGCAAATGAAAAACTGTTTTTT.

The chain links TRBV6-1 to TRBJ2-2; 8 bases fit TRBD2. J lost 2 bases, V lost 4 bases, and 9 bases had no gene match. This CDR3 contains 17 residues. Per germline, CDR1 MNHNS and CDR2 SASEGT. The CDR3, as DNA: TGTGCCAGCAGTGGTGAGCGGGGGCCATCAAACACCGGGGAGCTGTTTTTT. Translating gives CASSGERGPSNTGELFF.

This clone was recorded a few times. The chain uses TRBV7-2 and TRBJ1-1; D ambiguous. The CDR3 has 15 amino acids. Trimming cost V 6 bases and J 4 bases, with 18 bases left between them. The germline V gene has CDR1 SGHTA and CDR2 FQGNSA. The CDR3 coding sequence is TGTGCCAGCAGTTTTATGGACGGTGGCGGCACTGAAGCTTTCTTT. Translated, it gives CASSFMDGGGTEAFF.

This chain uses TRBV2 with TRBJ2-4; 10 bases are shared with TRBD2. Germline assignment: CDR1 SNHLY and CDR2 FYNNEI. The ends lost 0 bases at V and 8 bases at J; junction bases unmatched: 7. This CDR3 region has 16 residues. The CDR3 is CASSEARTSGPHIQYF. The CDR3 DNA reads TGTGCCAGCAGTGAAGCGCGGACTAGCGGACCTCACATTCAGTACTTC.

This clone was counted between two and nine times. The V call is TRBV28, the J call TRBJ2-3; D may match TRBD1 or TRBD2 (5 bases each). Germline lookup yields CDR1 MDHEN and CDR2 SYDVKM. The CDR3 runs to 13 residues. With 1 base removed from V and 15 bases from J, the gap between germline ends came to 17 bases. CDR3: CASSLLDQGPGYF. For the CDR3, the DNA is TGTGCCAGCAGTTTATTAGATCAGGGCCCGGGATATTTT.